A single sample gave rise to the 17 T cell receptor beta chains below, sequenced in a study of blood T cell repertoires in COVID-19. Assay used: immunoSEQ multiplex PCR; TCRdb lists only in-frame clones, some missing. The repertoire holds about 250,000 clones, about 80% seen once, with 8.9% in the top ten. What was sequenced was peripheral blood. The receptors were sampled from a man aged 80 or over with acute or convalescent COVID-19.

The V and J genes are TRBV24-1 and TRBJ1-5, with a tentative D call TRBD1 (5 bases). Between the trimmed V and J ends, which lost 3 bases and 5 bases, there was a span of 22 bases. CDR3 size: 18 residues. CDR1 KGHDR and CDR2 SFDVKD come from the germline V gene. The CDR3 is CATSDPSPGGDHYQPQHF. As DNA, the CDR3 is TGTGCCACCAGTGATCCTAGCCCCGGGGGGGACCATTATCAGCCCCAGCATTTT.

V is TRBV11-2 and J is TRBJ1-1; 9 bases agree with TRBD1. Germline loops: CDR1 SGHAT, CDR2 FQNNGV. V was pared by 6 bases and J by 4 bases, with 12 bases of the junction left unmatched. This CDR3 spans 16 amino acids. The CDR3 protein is CASRSRRQGGGTEAFF. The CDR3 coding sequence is TGTGCCAGCAGATCGCGTCGACAGGGGGGAGGCACTGAAGCTTTCTTT.

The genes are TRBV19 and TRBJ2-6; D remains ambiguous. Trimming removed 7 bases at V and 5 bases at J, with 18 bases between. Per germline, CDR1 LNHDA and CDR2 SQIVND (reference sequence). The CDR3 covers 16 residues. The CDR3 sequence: CASIGPTLGWANVLTF. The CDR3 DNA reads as TGTGCCAGTATTGGCCCCACCCTGGGCTGGGCCAACGTCCTGACTTTC.

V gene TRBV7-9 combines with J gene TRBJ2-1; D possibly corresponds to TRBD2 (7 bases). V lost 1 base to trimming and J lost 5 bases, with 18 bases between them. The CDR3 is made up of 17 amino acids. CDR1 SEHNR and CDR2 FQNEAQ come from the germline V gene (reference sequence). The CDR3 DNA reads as TGTGCCAGCAGCTTAGGCGGGGGCAGGGAAAGGCACAATGAGCAGTTCTTC. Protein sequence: CASSLGGGRERHNEQFF.

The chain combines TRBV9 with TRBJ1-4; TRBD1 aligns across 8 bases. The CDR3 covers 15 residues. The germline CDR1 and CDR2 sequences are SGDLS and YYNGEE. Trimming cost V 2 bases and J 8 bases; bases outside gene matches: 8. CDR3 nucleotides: TGTGCCAGCAGCGTGGATCAGGGGGCAAAAGAAAAACTGTTTTTT. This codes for CASSVDQGAKEKLFF. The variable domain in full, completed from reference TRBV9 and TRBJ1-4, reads DSGVTQTPKHLITATGQRVTLRCSPRSGDLSVYWYQQSLDQGLQFLIQYYNGEERAKGNILERFSAQQFPDLHSELNLSSLELGDSALYFCASSVDQGAKEKLFFGSGTQLSVL.

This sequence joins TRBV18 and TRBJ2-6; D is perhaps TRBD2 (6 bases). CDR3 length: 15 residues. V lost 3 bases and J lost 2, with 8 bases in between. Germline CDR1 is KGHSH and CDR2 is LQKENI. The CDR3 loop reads CASSPREAGANVLTF. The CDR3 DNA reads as TGTGCCAGCTCACCCAGGGAGGCTGGGGCCAACGTCCTGACTTTC.

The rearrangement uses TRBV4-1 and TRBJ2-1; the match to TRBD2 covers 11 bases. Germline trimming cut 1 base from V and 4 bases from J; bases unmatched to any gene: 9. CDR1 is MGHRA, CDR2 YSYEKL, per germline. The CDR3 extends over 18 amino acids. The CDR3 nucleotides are TGCGCCAGCAGCCAAGGAGATTCGACTAGCGGGGCATACAATGAGCAGTTCTTC. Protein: CASSQGDSTSGAYNEQFF.

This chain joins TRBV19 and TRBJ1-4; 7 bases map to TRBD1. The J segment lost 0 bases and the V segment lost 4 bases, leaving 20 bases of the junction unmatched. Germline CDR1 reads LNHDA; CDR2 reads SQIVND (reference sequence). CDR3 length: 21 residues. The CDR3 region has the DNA TGTGCCAGTAGTACCGAACACCTGGGACAGACCTATTATTCAACTAATGAAAAACTGTTTTTT. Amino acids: CASSTEHLGQTYYSTNEKLFF. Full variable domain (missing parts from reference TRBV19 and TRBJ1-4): DGGITQSPKYLFRKEGQNVTLSCEQNLNHDAMYWYRQDPGQGLRLIYYSQIVNDFQKGDIAEGYSVSREKKESFPLTVTSAQKNPTAFYLCASSTEHLGQTYYSTNEKLFFGSGTQLSVL.

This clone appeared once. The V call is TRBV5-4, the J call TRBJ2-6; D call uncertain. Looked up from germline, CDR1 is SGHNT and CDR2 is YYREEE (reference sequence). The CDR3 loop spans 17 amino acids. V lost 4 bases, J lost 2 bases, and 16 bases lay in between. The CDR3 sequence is CASSRPRPLAGANVLTF. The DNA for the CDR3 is TGTGCCAGCAGCCGTCCTCGCCCGTTAGCTGGGGCCAACGTCCTGACTTTC.

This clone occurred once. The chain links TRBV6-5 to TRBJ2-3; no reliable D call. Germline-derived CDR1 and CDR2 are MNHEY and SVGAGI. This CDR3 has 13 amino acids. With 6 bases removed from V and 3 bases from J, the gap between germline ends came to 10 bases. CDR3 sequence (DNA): TGTGCCAGCAGACCCGCAGGTACAGATACGCAGTATTTT. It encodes CASRPAGTDTQYF.

The CDR3 DNA follows: TGTGCCAGCAGTTTGACTAGCGGCTACAATGAGCAGTTCTTC. This encodes CASSLTSGYNEQFF. The chain is built from TRBV7-9 and TRBJ2-1; 9 bases are a match to TRBD2. V shed 6 bases and J 3 bases; nucleotides not matched to a gene: 3. This CDR3 has 14 amino acids. The germline V gene encodes CDR1 SEHNR and CDR2 FQNEAQ (reference sequence). Full variable domain (outside the CDR3, taken from reference TRBV7-9 and TRBJ2-1): DTGVSQNPRHKITKRGQNVTFRCDPISEHNRLYWYRQTLGQGPEFLTYFQNEAQLEKSRLLSDRFSAERPKGSFSTLEIQRTEQGDSAMYLCASSLTSGYNEQFFGPGTRLTVL.

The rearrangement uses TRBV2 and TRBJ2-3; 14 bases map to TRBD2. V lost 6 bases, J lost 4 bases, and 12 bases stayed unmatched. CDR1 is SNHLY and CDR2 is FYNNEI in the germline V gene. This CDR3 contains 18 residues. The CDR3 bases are TGTGCCAGCAGAGCGAATCCGGGACTAGCGGGGGCTGCAGATACGCAGTATTTT. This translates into CASRANPGLAGAADTQYF. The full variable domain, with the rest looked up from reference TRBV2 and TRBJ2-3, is EPEVTQTPSHQVTQMGQEVILRCVPISNHLYFYWYRQILGQKVEFLVSFYNNEISEKSEIFDDQFSVERPDGSNFTLKIRSTKLEDSAMYFCASRANPGLAGAADTQYFGPGTRLTVL.

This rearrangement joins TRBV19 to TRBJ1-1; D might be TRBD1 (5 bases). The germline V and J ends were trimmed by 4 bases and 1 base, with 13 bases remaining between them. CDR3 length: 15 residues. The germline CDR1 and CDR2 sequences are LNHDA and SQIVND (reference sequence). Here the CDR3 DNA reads TGTGCCAGTAGTACAAGGGCCCAGGGGAACACTGAAGCTTTCTTT. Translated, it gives CASSTRAQGNTEAFF.

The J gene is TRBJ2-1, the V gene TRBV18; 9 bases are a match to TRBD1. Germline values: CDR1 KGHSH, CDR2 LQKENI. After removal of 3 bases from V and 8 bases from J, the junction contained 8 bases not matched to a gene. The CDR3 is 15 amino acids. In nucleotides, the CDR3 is TGTGCCAGCTCACCCCCAGGACAGGGGTTTTATGAGCAGTTCTTC. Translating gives CASSPPGQGFYEQFF. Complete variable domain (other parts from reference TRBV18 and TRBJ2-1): NAGVMQNPRHLVRRRGQEARLRCSPMKGHSHVYWYRQLPEEGLKFMVYLQKENIIDESGMPKERFSAEFPKEGPSILRIQQVVRGDSAAYFCASSPPGQGFYEQFFGPGTRLTVL.

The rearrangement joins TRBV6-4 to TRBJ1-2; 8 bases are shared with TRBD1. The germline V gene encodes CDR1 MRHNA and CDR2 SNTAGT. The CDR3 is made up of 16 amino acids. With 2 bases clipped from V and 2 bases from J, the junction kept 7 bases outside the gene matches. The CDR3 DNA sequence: TGTGCCAGCAGTGACGGTCCAGGGGGCGCAAACTATGGCTACACCTTC. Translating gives CASSDGPGGANYGYTF.

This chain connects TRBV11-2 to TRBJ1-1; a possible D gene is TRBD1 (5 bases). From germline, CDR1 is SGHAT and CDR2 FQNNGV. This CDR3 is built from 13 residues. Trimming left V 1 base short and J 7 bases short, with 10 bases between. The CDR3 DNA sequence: TGTGCCAGCAGCTTAGGACAGAGAGGTGAAGCTTTCTTT. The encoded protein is CASSLGQRGEAFF.

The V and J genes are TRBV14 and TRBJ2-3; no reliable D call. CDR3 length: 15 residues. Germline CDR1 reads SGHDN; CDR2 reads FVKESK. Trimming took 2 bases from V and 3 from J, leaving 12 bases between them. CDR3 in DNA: TGTGCCAGCAGCCAATCTGGGCACGCTACAGATACGCAGTATTTT. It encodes CASSQSGHATDTQYF.